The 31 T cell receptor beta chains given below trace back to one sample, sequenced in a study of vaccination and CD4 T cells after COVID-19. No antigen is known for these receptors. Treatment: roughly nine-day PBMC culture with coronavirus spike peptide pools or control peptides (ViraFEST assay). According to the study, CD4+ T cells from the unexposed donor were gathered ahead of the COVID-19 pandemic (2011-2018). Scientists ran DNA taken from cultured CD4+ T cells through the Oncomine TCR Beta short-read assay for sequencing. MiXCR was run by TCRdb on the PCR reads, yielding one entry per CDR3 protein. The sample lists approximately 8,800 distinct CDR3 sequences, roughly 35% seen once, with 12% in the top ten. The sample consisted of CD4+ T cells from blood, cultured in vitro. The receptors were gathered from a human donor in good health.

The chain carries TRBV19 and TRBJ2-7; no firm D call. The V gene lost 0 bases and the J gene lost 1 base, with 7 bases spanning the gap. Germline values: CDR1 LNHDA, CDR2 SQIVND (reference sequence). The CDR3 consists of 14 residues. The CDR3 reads CASSIDQGSYEQYF. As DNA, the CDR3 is TGTGCCAGTAGTATAGATCAAGGGTCCTACGAGCAGTACTTC.

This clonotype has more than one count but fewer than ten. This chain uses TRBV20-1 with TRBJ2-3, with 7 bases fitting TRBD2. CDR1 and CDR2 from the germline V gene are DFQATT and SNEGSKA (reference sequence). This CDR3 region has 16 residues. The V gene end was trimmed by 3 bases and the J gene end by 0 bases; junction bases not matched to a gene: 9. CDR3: CSASFGAGSSTDTQYF. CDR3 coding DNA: TGCAGTGCTAGCTTCGGAGCGGGGTCTAGCACAGATACGCAGTATTTT.

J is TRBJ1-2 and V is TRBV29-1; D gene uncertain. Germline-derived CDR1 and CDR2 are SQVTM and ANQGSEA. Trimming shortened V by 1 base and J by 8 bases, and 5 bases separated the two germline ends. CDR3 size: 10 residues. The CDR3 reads CSVEGRGYTF. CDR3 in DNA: TGCAGCGTTGAAGGTCGGGGCTACACCTTC.

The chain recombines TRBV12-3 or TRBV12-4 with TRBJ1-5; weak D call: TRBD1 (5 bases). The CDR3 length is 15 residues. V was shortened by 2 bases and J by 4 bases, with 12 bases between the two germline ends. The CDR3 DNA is TGTGCCAGCAGTTTAAAGGGGATTGGAAATCAGCCCCAGCATTTT. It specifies CASSLKGIGNQPQHF.

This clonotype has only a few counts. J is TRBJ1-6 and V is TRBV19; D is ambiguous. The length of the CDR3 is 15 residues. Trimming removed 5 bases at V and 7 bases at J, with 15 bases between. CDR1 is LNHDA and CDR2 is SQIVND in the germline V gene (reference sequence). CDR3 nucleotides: TGTGCCAGTAGTGGAGACGGGATGCTGAATTCACCCCTCCACTTT. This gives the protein CASSGDGMLNSPLHF.

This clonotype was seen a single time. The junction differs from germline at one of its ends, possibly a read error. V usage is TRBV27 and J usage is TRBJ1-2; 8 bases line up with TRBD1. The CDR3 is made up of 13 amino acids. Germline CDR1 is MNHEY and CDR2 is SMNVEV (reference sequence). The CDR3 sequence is CVSTAGTGYGYTF. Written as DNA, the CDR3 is TGTGTCAGCACCGCTGGGACAGGCTATGGCTACACCTTC.

The chain's CDR3 is CASAPGLAGGKFF. CDR3 bases: TGTGCCAGCGCTCCGGGACTAGCGGGGGGGAAGTTCTTC. V is TRBV6-2 or TRBV6-3 and J is TRBJ2-1; 16 bases map to TRBD2. This CDR3 is 13 amino acids long. V lost 8 bases and J lost 14; bases outside the gene matches: 6. Germline V gene data show CDR1 as MNHEY and CDR2 as SVGEGT.

CDR3 sequence: CSASSLAGVRETQYF. For the CDR3, the DNA is TGCAGTGCTAGTTCGCTAGCGGGGGTTCGGGAGACCCAGTACTTC. The chain links TRBV20-1 to TRBJ2-5, with 10 bases aligning to TRBD2. V dropped 3 bases and J dropped 5; count of bases not matched to a gene: 9. The CDR3 runs 15 residues. The V gene's germline CDR1 is DFQATT and CDR2 SNEGSKA (reference sequence).

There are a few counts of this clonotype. The CDR3 nucleotides are TGTGCCAGCAGCCTCTCGGGCGGGAGGAATGAGCAGTTCTTC. Translation gives CASSLSGGRNEQFF. The V call is TRBV12-3 or TRBV12-4, the J call TRBJ2-1; 8 nucleotides line up with TRBD2. There are 14 residues in the CDR3. V gave up 6 bases and J gave up 7 bases; unmatched junction bases: 8.

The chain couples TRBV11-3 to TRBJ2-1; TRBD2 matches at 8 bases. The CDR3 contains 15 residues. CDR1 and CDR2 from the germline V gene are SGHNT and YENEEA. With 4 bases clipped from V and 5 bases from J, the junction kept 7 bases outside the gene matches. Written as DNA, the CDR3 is TGTGCCAGCAGCTCGTCGACTAGCGAGGACAATGAGCAGTTCTTC. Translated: CASSSSTSEDNEQFF. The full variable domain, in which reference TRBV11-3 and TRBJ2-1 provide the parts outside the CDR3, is EAGVVQSPRYKIIEKKQPVAFWCNPISGHNTLYWYLQNLGQGPELLIRYENEEAVDDSQLPKDRFSAERLKGVDSTLKIQPAELGDSAVYLCASSSSTSEDNEQFFGPGTRLTVL.

DNA of the CDR3: TGTGCCAGCATCCCACCCCGGGGGATCATAGACGGCTACACCTTC. Translation gives CASIPPRGIIDGYTF. The chain carries TRBV21-1 and TRBJ1-2; the table's D call, TRBD1, has no DNA check behind it. TRBV21-1 is deemed a pseudogene. The CDR3 spans 15 residues.

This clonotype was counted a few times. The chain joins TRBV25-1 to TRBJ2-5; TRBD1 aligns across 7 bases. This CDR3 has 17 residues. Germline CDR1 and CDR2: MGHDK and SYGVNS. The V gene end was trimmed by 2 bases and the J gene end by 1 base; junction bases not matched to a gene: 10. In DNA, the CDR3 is TGTGCCAGCAGTGAAGGGGCAGGGGGAGCCCTCCAAGAGACCCAGTACTTC. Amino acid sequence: CASSEGAGGALQETQYF.

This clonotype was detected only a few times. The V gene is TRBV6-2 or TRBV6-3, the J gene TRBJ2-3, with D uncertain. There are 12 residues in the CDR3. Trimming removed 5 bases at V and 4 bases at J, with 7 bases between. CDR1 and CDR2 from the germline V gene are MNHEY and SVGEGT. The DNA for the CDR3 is TGTGCCAGCAGTCTGAATGCAGATACGCAGTATTTT. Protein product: CASSLNADTQYF.

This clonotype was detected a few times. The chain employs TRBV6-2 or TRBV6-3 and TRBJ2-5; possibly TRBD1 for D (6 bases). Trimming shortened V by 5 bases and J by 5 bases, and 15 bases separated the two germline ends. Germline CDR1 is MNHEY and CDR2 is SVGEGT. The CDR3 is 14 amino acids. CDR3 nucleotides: TGTGCCAGCAGTCCTTGGACAGTCCCCGAGACCCAGTACTTC. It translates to CASSPWTVPETQYF.

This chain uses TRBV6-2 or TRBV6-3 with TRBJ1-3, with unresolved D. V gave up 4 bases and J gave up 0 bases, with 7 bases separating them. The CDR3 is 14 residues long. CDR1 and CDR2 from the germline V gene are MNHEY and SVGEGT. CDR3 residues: CASSSTGSGNTIYF. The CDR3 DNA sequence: TGTGCCAGCAGTTCAACCGGCTCTGGAAACACCATATATTTT.

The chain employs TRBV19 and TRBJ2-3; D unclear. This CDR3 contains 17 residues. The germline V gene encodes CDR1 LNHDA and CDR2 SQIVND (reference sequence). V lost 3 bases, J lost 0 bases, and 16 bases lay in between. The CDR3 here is CASSIGGLSTSTDTQYF. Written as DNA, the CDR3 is TGTGCCAGTAGTATCGGCGGTCTTTCGACTAGCACAGATACGCAGTATTTT.

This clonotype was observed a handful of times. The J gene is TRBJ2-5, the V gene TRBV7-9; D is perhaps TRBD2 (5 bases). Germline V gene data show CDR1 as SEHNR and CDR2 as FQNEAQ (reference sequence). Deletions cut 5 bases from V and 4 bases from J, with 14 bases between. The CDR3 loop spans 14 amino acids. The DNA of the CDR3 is TGTGCCAGCAGCCTAGGAGGTTCTGCAGAGACCCAGTACTTC. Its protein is CASSLGGSAETQYF.

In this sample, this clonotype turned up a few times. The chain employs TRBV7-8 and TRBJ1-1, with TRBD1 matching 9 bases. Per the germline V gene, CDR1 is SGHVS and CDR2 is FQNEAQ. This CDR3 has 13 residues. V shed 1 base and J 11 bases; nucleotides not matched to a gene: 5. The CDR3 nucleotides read TGTGCCAGCAGCTTAGTGACAGGGGGTAGGGCTTTCTTT. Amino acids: CASSLVTGGRAFF.

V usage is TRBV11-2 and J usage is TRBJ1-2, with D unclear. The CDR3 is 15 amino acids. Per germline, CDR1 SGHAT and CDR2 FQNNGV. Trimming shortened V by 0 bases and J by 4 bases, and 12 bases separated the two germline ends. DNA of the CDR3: TGTGCCAGCAGCTTAGACGGGGATCTTAGCTATGGCTACACCTTC. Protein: CASSLDGDLSYGYTF.

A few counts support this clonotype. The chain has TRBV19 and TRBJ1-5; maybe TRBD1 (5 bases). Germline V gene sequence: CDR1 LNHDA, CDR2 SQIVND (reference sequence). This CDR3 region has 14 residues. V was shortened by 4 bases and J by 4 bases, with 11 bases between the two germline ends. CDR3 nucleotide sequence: TGTGCCAGTAGTACGGCATACAGGAATCAGCCCCAGCATTTT. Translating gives CASSTAYRNQPQHF.

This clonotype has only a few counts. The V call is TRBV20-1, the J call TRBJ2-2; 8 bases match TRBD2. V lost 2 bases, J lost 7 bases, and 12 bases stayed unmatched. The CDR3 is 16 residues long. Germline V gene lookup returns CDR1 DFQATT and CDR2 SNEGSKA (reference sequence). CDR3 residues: CSARIAGRALDGELFF. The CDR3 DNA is TGCAGTGCTAGAATCGCCGGGAGGGCCCTGGACGGGGAGCTGTTTTTT.

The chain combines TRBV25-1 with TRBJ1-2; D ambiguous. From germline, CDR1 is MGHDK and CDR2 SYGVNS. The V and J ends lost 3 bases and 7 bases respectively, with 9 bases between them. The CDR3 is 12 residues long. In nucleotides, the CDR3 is TGTGCCAGCAGTGATTTATACTTTGGCTACACCTTC. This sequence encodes CASSDLYFGYTF.

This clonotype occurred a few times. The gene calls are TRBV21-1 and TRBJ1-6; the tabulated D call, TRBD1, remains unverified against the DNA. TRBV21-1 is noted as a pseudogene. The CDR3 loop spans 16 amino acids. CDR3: CASSNPDRVYDSPLHF. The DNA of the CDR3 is TGTGCCAGCAGCAACCCGGACAGGGTCTATGATTCACCCCTCCACTTT.

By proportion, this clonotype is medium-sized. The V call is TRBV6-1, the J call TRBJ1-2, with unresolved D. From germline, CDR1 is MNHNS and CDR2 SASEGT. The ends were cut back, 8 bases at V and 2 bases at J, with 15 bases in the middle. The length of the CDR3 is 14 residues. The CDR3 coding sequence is TGTGCCAGCCGAGCCGCGGAGCGGAACTATGGCTACACCTTC. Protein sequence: CASRAAERNYGYTF.

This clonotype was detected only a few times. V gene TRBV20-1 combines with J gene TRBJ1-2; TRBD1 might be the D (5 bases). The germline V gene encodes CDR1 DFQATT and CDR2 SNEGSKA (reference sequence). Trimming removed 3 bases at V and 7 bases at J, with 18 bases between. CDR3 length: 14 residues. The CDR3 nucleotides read TGCAGTGCTAGGCGGGACGTCGGCGGGGGTGGCTACACCTTC. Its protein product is CSARRDVGGGGYTF.

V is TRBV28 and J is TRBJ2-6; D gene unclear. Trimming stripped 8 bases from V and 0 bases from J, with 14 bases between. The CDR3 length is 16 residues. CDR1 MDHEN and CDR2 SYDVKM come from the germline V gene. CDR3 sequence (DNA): TGTGCCAGCCGGTATACCGGGTCCTCTGGGGCCAACGTCCTGACTTTC. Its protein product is CASRYTGSSGANVLTF.

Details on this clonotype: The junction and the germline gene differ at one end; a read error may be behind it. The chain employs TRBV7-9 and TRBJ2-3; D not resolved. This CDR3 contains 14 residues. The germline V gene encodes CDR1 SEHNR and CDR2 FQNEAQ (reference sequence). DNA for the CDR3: TGTGCCAGCAGATTAGAATCCTGGACAGATACGCAGTATTTT. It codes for CASRLESWTDTQYF.

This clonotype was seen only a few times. As DNA, the CDR3 is TGTGCCAGCGGTGAATGGGTGGGCGGCGAGCAGTACTTC. This sequence encodes CASGEWVGGEQYF. The chain uses TRBV6-2 or TRBV6-3 and TRBJ2-7; D unresolved. Germline V gene lookup returns CDR1 MNHEY and CDR2 SVGEGT. Trimming took off 8 bases at V and 6 bases at J, with 17 bases between the two ends. The CDR3 is 13 residues long.

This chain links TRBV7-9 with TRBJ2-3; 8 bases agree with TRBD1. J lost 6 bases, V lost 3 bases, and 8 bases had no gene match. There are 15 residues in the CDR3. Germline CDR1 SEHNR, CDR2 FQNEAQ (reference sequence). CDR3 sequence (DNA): TGTGCCAGCAGCTTCCAGGGGGCGCACCTCGATACGCAGTATTTT. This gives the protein CASSFQGAHLDTQYF.

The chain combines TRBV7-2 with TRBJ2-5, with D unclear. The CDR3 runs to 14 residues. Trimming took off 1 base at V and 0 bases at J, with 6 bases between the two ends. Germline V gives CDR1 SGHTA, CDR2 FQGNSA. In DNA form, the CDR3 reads TGTGCCAGCAGCTTAGAGGACGACCAAGAGACCCAGTACTTC. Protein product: CASSLEDDQETQYF.

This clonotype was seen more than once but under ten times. CDR3 region: CASSEARASGGWVADTQYF. The CDR3 DNA reads as TGTGCCAGCAGTGAAGCCCGGGCTAGCGGGGGTTGGGTGGCAGATACGCAGTATTTT. The chain employs TRBV2 and TRBJ2-3, with TRBD2 matching 10 bases. Germline CDR1 and CDR2: SNHLY and FYNNEI. The CDR3 is 19 residues long. V lost 0 bases, J lost 4 bases, and 13 bases stayed unmatched.